One and the same sample provided the 27 T cell receptor beta chains below, sequenced in a study of T cells expressing NK-cell markers. TCRdb reprocessed the 5' RACE reads, with one entry per CDR3 protein and no DNA. The table lists approximately 380,000 distinct CDR3 sequences, with around 4.9% in the top ten. The source material was blood T cells: a sorted CD56 or NKG2C T cell subset, CD4+ or CD8+ T cells, or bulk PBMC T cells (not recorded which). The receptors were sampled from a man aged 18 to 69 in good health.

The rearrangement links TRBV5-4 to TRBJ2-5; the TRBD2 assignment by TCRdb is unverifiable without DNA. The CDR3 extends over 16 amino acids. CDR1 is SGHNT, CDR2 YYREEE, per germline (reference sequence). This CDR3 is CASSSPLLAGEETQYF.

The V gene is TRBV2, the J gene TRBJ2-1; TCRdb gives TRBD1 as the D gene, but with no DNA this cannot be confirmed. This CDR3 spans 14 amino acids. The germline CDR1 and CDR2 sequences are SNHLY and FYNNEI. The CDR3 loop is CASIQGAGYNEQFF.

The CDR3 here is CASSQIPGAAGRDYEQYF. The genes are TRBV5-1 and TRBJ2-7; TCRdb returns TRBD1, unconfirmable since there is no DNA. CDR1 SGHRS and CDR2 YFSETQ come from the germline V gene. The CDR3 runs to 18 residues.

The genes are TRBV6-1 and TRBJ1-2; checking the TCRdb D call of TRBD1 is not possible without DNA. Germline V lookup: CDR1 MNHNS, CDR2 SASEGT. The CDR3 is 17 amino acids. This CDR3 reads CASRRYTRTGGDYGYTF.

The CDR3 protein is CASSPSPGQNYEQYF. The V and J genes are TRBV11-2 and TRBJ2-7; TCRdb selects TRBD1, and the lack of DNA leaves this call unchecked. The CDR3 extends over 15 amino acids. Germline V CDR1 and CDR2: SGHAT, FQNNGV.

The chain links TRBV20-1 to TRBJ2-1; TCRdb gives TRBD2 as the D gene, but with no DNA this cannot be confirmed. Germline CDR1 reads DFQATT; CDR2 reads SNEGSKA (reference sequence). This CDR3 is 15 amino acids long. The chain's CDR3 is CSARDIAKTYNEQFF.

CDR3 amino acids: CASSLLKGIGKAFF. The gene calls are TRBV7-9 and TRBJ1-1; the D call from TCRdb, TRBD1, cannot be confirmed without DNA. The CDR3 sequence is 14 residues long. Germline CDR1 SEHNR, CDR2 FQNEAQ (reference sequence).

V is TRBV4-2 and J is TRBJ2-5; TCRdb calls TRBD1, which cannot be checked without DNA. This CDR3 comprises 14 residues. Germline lookup yields CDR1 LGHNA and CDR2 YNFKEQ. The CDR3 spells CASSRQGAQETQYF.

J is TRBJ2-3 and V is TRBV27; TCRdb gives TRBD1 as the D gene, but with no DNA this cannot be confirmed. Germline assignment: CDR1 MNHEY and CDR2 SMNVEV (reference sequence). This CDR3 has 15 amino acids. This chain's CDR3 is CASSRRQGGTDTQYF.

The genes are TRBV7-3 and TRBJ2-5; TCRdb designates TRBD2, a call that cannot be tested without DNA. CDR1 and CDR2 from the germline V gene are SGHTA and FQGTGA. The CDR3 sequence is 15 residues long. The CDR3 reads CASSLTSGGPETQYF.

The genes are TRBV5-1 and TRBJ1-1; TCRdb indicates TRBD1, and absent DNA this call remains unverified. The CDR3 has 15 residues. The V gene's germline CDR1 is SGHRS and CDR2 YFSETQ. The CDR3 loop reads CASSSTGAMNTEAFF.

This sequence joins TRBV12-3 or TRBV12-4 and TRBJ1-2. The CDR3 is made up of 16 amino acids. The CDR3 region is CASSLALTQMNYGYTF.

V usage is TRBV18 and J usage is TRBJ2-3; TCRdb's D call of TRBD1 is untestable without DNA. CDR3 length: 16 residues. The V gene's germline CDR1 is KGHSH and CDR2 LQKENI. The CDR3 sequence: CASSPIQPSGADTQYF.

The chain combines TRBV7-6 with TRBJ2-1. Germline V gives CDR1 SGHVS, CDR2 FNYEAQ. This CDR3 has 11 amino acids. The CDR3 sequence is CASRSLDEQFF.

The rearrangement uses TRBV7-3 and TRBJ2-2; TCRdb indicates TRBD1, and absent DNA this call remains unverified. The CDR3 is 12 amino acids. Germline CDR1 reads SGHTA; CDR2 reads FQGTGA. The CDR3 region is CASRSRRGELFF. The full variable domain, its missing parts supplied by reference TRBV7-3 and TRBJ2-2, is GAGVSQTPSNKVTEKGKYVELRCDPISGHTALYWYRQSLGQGPEFLIYFQGTGAADDSGLPNDRFFAVRPEGSVSTLKIQRTERGDSAVYLCASRSRRGELFFGEGSRLTVL.

The chain carries TRBV7-2 and TRBJ1-1; absent DNA, TCRdb's TRBD1 call cannot be checked. The CDR3 has 16 residues. Germline CDR1 and CDR2: SGHTA and FQGNSA. The CDR3 loop reads CASSFAMTRRDTEAFF.

This chain links TRBV18 with TRBJ2-3; as DNA is missing, the TRBD2 call by TCRdb cannot be tested. The CDR3 is made up of 15 amino acids. Germline V gene data show CDR1 as KGHSH and CDR2 as LQKENI. The CDR3: CASSPLGLHTDTQYF.

The chain has TRBV10-3 and TRBJ2-7; the TCRdb D gene call, TRBD1, has no DNA to confirm it. Germline V gives CDR1 ENHRY, CDR2 SYGVKD. The CDR3 consists of 14 residues. CDR3 sequence: CAISWGTGYYEQYF.

This chain uses TRBV20-1 with TRBJ2-6; TCRdb calls TRBD1, which cannot be checked without DNA. Looked up from germline, CDR1 is DFQATT and CDR2 is SNEGSKA (reference sequence). This CDR3 has 15 residues. CDR3 residues: CSGGGARSGANVLTF.

The gene calls are TRBV20-1 and TRBJ1-2; TCRdb reports TRBD1, a call that lacks DNA to check it against. This CDR3 spans 11 amino acids. The germline V gene encodes CDR1 DFQATT and CDR2 SNEGSKA (reference sequence). This chain's CDR3 is CSAPFGGGYTF.

The chain recombines TRBV18 with TRBJ1-4; TCRdb reports TRBD1, a call that lacks DNA to check it against. Germline V gene data show CDR1 as KGHSH and CDR2 as LQKENI. The CDR3 totals 14 residues. CDR3 protein: CASSPGTGREKLFF.

The CDR3 protein is CASSLLGRKSAEAFF. The chain uses TRBV27 and TRBJ1-1. This CDR3 has 15 residues. CDR1 and CDR2 from the germline V gene are MNHEY and SMNVEV (reference sequence).

V gene TRBV10-3 combines with J gene TRBJ2-7; the D call from TCRdb, TRBD2, cannot be confirmed without DNA. CDR1 is ENHRY, CDR2 SYGVKD, per germline. This CDR3 contains 16 residues. CDR3 protein: CAISEPGLAGGPQQYF.

The gene calls are TRBV10-3 and TRBJ2-2. This CDR3 is built from 13 residues. The V gene's germline CDR1 is ENHRY and CDR2 SYGVKD. The CDR3 is CAISESPPGELFF.

The chain uses TRBV2 and TRBJ2-5; the D call of TRBD1 rests on TCRdb alone, since no DNA is present to check it. Germline V gene lookup returns CDR1 SNHLY and CDR2 FYNNEI. This CDR3 comprises 15 residues. The CDR3 region is CASSEAQDRGETQYF.

The rearrangement joins TRBV7-2 to TRBJ2-2; TCRdb returns TRBD2, unconfirmable since there is no DNA. The germline gives CDR1 SGHTA, CDR2 FQGNSA. CDR3 length: 16 amino acids. CDR3 sequence: CASSFQGGTNTGELFF.

The V call is TRBV5-4, the J call TRBJ2-2. The CDR3 is 15 residues long. The germline V gene has CDR1 SGHNT and CDR2 YYREEE (reference sequence). The CDR3 spells CASSLVYDPTGELFF.